One and the same sample provided the 7 T cell receptor beta chains below, sequenced in a study of CD8 T cells in ankylosing spondylitis. MiXCR was run by TCRdb on the 5' RACE reads, yielding one entry per CDR3 protein. The table lists 250,000 or so distinct CDR3 sequences, 20% to 30% of them singletons. Sequences were obtained from blood, either unsorted or a sorted T cell fraction (not recorded which). These receptor sequences come from a male donor with ankylosing spondylitis or in good health (not recorded which).

The gene calls are TRBV7-8 and TRBJ2-1; D is perhaps TRBD1 or TRBD2 (5 bases each). V was cut by 1 base and J by 9 bases, with 13 bases left in between. The CDR3 has 14 amino acids. Germline CDR1 is SGHVS and CDR2 is FQNEAQ. CDR3 DNA: TGTGCCAGCAGCTTAGTAACCGGGGCGGGTGAGCAGTTCTTC. Its protein product is CASSLVTGAGEQFF.

This clonotype was picked up many times. This chain connects TRBV5-1 to TRBJ2-1; unclear D gene. Trimming cost V 3 bases and J 6 bases, with 13 bases left between them. The CDR3 totals 14 residues. CDR1 is SGHRS, CDR2 YFSETQ, per germline. The CDR3, as DNA: TGCGCCAGCAGCTCGGCCAACCCGGGCAATGAGCAGTTCTTC. It yields the protein CASSSANPGNEQFF.

This clonotype was recorded a few times. V usage is TRBV5-6 and J usage is TRBJ2-7; D tentatively fits TRBD1 or TRBD2 (5 bases each). In germline, CDR1 is SGHDT, CDR2 YYEEEE. The CDR3 spans 13 residues. V lost 4 bases and J lost 2, with 10 bases in between. In DNA, the CDR3 is TGTGCCAGCAGCCCGGGACCGACCTACGAGCAGTACTTC. It codes for CASSPGPTYEQYF.

This clonotype was detected a few times. V and J are TRBV15 and TRBJ2-3; D not certain. Germline values: CDR1 LNHNV, CDR2 YYDKDF (reference sequence). Trimming took off 0 bases at V and 2 bases at J, with 9 bases between the two ends. This CDR3 comprises 15 residues. CDR3 sequence: CATSRDRQFTDTQYF. The CDR3 region has the DNA TGTGCCACCAGCAGAGATCGTCAATTCACAGATACGCAGTATTTT.

This clonotype came up many times. The chain uses TRBV20-1 and TRBJ2-7; 7 bases are shared with TRBD1. The trim removed 5 bases at V and 7 bases at J, leaving 11 bases unmatched. The CDR3 is 13 residues long. Germline assignment: CDR1 DFQATT and CDR2 SNEGSKA (reference sequence). CDR3 in amino acids: CSARAGPGGEQYF. The CDR3 DNA reads TGCAGTGCTCGGGCCGGACCAGGGGGAGAGCAGTACTTC.

The gene calls are TRBV2 and TRBJ2-3, with D perhaps matching TRBD1 or TRBD2 (5 bases each). The V and J ends lost 9 bases and 5 bases respectively, with 15 bases between them. The CDR3 runs 13 residues. Germline loops: CDR1 SNHLY, CDR2 FYNNEI. CDR3 bases: TGTGCCAGGGGGGTTGGGAGTAAAGATACGCAGTATTTT. It encodes CARGVGSKDTQYF.

The chain has TRBV20-1 and TRBJ2-1, with D possibly being TRBD1 or TRBD2 (5 bases each). Trimming pared 5 bases from V and 10 bases from J, leaving 12 bases between. Germline CDR1 reads DFQATT; CDR2 reads SNEGSKA (reference sequence). The CDR3 covers 11 residues. The CDR3 coding sequence is TGCAGTGCTCGGGACCGCGAGGAGCAGTTCTTC. It encodes CSARDREEQFF.